What follows are 15 T cell receptor beta chains derived from one specimen sequenced in a study of T cell responses to AZD1222 COVID-19 vaccine. Produced via immunoSEQ multiplex PCR; TCRdb's table is partial and in-frame only. Altogether about 140,000 clones are present, over 85% being singletons, with the ten largest covering around 0.85%. The sequencing used peripheral blood, collected on day 0 of MenACWY control vaccination. These receptors originate from an adult in good health.

This chain uses TRBV5-1 with TRBJ1-1; 10 positions match TRBD1. The CDR3 is made up of 14 amino acids. J lost 3 bases, V lost 3 bases, and 2 bases had no gene match. The germline gives CDR1 SGHRS, CDR2 YFSETQ. CDR3 bases: TGCGCCAGCAGCTGGGGGACAGGGGACACTGAAGCTTTCTTT. Residues: CASSWGTGDTEAFF.

The chain is built from TRBV9 and TRBJ2-1, with no clear D. The CDR3 covers 14 residues. Germline CDR1 reads SGDLS; CDR2 reads YYNGEE. V was trimmed by 2 bases and J by 3 bases, leaving 9 bases between them. CDR3 loop: CASSVRPNYNEQFF. The CDR3 DNA reads TGTGCCAGCAGCGTGAGGCCAAACTACAATGAGCAGTTCTTC.

This chain links TRBV24-1 with TRBJ1-3, with a weak D call TRBD1 (6 bases). The V gene lost 3 bases and the J gene lost 2 bases, with 10 bases spanning the gap. The CDR3 is made up of 15 amino acids. Germline V CDR1 and CDR2: KGHDR, SFDVKD. The CDR3 spells CATSDPQGPGNTIYF. DNA of the CDR3: TGTGCCACCAGTGATCCACAGGGCCCTGGAAACACCATATATTTT.

The chain has TRBV6-1 and TRBJ2-2, with 11 bases identical to TRBD2. V shed 1 base, J shed 6 bases, and the junction held 1 base outside the gene matches. In germline, CDR1 is MNHNS, CDR2 SASEGT. This CDR3 is built from 15 residues. Written as DNA, the CDR3 is TGTGCCAGCAGTGAAGTAGCGGGGGGGCCCGGGGAGCTGTTTTTT. Translating gives CASSEVAGGPGELFF.

This sequence joins TRBV6-2 or TRBV6-3 and TRBJ2-7; 7 bases match TRBD2. The CDR3 runs to 15 residues. V gave up 6 bases and J gave up 2 bases; unmatched junction bases: 10. CDR1 and CDR2 (germline): MNHEY, SVGEGT. CDR3: CASSRLRDYTYEQYF. The CDR3 DNA is TGTGCCAGCAGCCGTCTCAGGGACTATACCTACGAGCAGTACTTC.

The chain recombines TRBV29-1 with TRBJ1-3; D perhaps matches TRBD1 (5 bases). The ends were cut back, 3 bases at V and 1 base at J, with 13 bases in the middle. CDR3 length equals 15 residues. CDR1 SQVTM and CDR2 ANQGSEA come from the germline V gene. The CDR3 DNA follows: TGCAGCGTTGAGGGCAGGGTCGAATCTGGAAACACCATATATTTT. Translated: CSVEGRVESGNTIYF.

The chain links TRBV24-1 to TRBJ2-3, with D possibly TRBD2 on 5 matching bases. V lost 3 bases, J lost 0 bases, and 12 bases lay in between. This CDR3 is built from 16 residues. Looked up from germline, CDR1 is KGHDR and CDR2 is SFDVKD. For the CDR3, the DNA is TGTGCCACCAGTGATGCTATAGCGTCTAGCACAGATACGCAGTATTTT. This sequence encodes CATSDAIASSTDTQYF.

This clone was found a few times. The V gene is TRBV19, the J gene TRBJ1-5, with TRBD1 matching over 10 bases. Germline CDR1 LNHDA, CDR2 SQIVND (reference sequence). This CDR3 is built from 19 residues. The V and J ends lost 4 bases and 1 base, in that order; junction bases with no gene match: 13. The DNA for the CDR3 is TGTGCCAGTAGTAGCTGGTCGGGACAGGGGCTCGGAAGCAATCAGCCCCAGCATTTT. Protein: CASSSWSGQGLGSNQPQHF.

This clone showed up just once. The chain uses TRBV5-6 and TRBJ2-1, with 12 bases that match TRBD2. V gave up 4 bases and J gave up 4 bases; unmatched junction bases: 6. The CDR3 runs to 16 residues. CDR1 is SGHDT and CDR2 is YYEEEE in the germline V gene. The CDR3 DNA sequence: TGTGCCAGCAGCAGACGACTAGCGGGAGTTTACAATGAGCAGTTCTTC. This translates into CASSRRLAGVYNEQFF.

The chain couples TRBV4-1 to TRBJ1-2; TRBD1 is a possible D gene (5 bases). The CDR3 is 18 residues long. CDR1 MGHRA and CDR2 YSYEKL come from the germline V gene. The V gene lost 0 bases and the J gene lost 4 bases, with 21 bases spanning the gap. The CDR3 sequence: CASSQDRKSQGRGYGYTF. The CDR3 region has the DNA TGCGCCAGCAGCCAAGATCGGAAGTCGCAGGGTCGTGGCTATGGCTACACCTTC.

The chain carries TRBV5-1 and TRBJ2-1; 10 nucleotides align to TRBD2. This CDR3 comprises 17 residues. Germline trimming cut 2 bases from V and 0 bases from J; bases unmatched to any gene: 5. Germline-derived CDR1 and CDR2 are SGHRS and YFSETQ. The CDR3 protein is CASSFASGRDSYNEQFF. The CDR3 region has the DNA TGCGCCAGCAGCTTCGCTAGCGGGAGAGACTCCTACAATGAGCAGTTCTTC.

A note on this clone: A read error may account for a junction end that differs from germline. The V call is TRBV20-1, the J call TRBJ1-2; no definite D call. Germline CDR1 is DFQATT and CDR2 is SNEGSKA (reference sequence). CDR3 length: 11 residues. CDR3 in amino acids: CSVLYQPLRAF. CDR3 DNA: TGCAGTGTCTTATACCAACCCTTGAGAGCCTTC.

This clone was counted a single time. The chain couples TRBV6-1 to TRBJ1-3; perhaps TRBD1 as D (6 bases). The V gene lost 4 bases and the J gene lost 4 bases, with 26 bases spanning the gap. This CDR3 comprises 19 residues. Germline values: CDR1 MNHNS, CDR2 SASEGT. CDR3 bases: TGTGCCAGCAGTGTCCTCCTTTTTATTAAACAGGGTTCAGGAAACACCATATATTTT. Encoded protein: CASSVLLFIKQGSGNTIYF.

The CDR3 nucleotides are TGCGCCAGCAGCCAAACAGCTGCAACTAATGAAAAACTGTTTTTT. Amino acids: CASSQTAATNEKLFF. V is TRBV4-1 and J is TRBJ1-4; the D is unclear. V was trimmed by 2 bases and J by 0 bases, leaving 7 bases between them. CDR1 and CDR2 (germline): MGHRA, YSYEKL. The CDR3 is made up of 15 amino acids.

The V gene is TRBV4-2, the J gene TRBJ1-4; 7 bases line up with TRBD1. CDR3 size: 14 residues. V trimming: 6 bases; J trimming: 6 bases; junction bases outside the gene matches: 7. Germline V gene data show CDR1 as LGHNA and CDR2 as YNFKEQ. Written as DNA, the CDR3 is TGTGCCAGCAGTTCGACAGGGACTTATGAAAAACTGTTTTTT. Residues: CASSSTGTYEKLFF.